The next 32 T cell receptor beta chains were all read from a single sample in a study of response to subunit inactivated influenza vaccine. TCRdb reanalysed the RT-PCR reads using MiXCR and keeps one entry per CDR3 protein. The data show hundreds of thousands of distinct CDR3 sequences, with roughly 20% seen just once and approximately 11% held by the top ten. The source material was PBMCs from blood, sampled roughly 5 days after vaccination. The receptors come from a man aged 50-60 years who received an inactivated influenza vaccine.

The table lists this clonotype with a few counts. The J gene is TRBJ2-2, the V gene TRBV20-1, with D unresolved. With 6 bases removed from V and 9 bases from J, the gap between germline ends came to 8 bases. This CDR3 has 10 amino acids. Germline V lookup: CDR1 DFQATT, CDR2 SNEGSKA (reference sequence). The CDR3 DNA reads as TGCAGTGCCCTAGATCGGGAGCTGTTTTTT. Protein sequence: CSALDRELFF.

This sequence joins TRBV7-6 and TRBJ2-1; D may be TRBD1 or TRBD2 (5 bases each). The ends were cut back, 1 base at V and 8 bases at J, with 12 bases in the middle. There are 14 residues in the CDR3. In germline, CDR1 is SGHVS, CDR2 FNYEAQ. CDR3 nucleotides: TGTGCCAGCAGCTTAGGGGGGTCCTGGGATGAGCAGTTCTTC. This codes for CASSLGGSWDEQFF. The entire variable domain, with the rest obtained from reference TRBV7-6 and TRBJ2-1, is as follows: GAGVSQSPRYKVTKRGQDVALRCDPISGHVSLYWYRQALGQGPEFLTYFNYEAQQDKSGLPNDRFSAERPEGSISTLTIQRTEQRDSAMYRCASSLGGSWDEQFFGPGTRLTVL.

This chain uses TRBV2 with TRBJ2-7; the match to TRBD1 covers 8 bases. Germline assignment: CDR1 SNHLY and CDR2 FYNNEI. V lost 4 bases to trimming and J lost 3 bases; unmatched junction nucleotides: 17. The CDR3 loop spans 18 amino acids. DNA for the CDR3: TGTGCCAGCAGTGCACGGACAGGGCGGAATTATATTTTCTACGAGCAGTACTTC. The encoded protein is CASSARTGRNYIFYEQYF.

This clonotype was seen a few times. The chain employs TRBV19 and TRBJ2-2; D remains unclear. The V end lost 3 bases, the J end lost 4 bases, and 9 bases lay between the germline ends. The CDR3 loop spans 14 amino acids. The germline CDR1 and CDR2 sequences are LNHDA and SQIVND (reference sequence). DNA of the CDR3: TGTGCCAGTAGTATTACTATCGCCACCGGGGAGCTGTTTTTT. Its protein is CASSITIATGELFF. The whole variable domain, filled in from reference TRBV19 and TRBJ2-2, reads DGGITQSPKYLFRKEGQNVTLSCEQNLNHDAMYWYRQDPGQGLRLIYYSQIVNDFQKGDIAEGYSVSREKKESFPLTVTSAQKNPTAFYLCASSITIATGELFFGEGSRLTVL.

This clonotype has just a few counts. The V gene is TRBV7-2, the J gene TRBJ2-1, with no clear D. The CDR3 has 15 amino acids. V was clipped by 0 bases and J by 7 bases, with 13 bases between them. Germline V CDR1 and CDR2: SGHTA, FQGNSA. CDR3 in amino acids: CASSLALVMGNEQFF. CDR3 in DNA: TGTGCCAGCAGCTTAGCTCTAGTCATGGGGAATGAGCAGTTCTTC.

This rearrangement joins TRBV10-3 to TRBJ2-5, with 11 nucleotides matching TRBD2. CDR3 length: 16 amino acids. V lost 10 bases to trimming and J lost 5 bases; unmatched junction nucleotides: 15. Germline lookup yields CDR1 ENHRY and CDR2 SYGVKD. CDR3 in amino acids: CATKGGASGGKETQYF. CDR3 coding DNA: TGTGCCACCAAGGGAGGGGCTAGCGGGGGGAAGGAGACCCAGTACTTC.

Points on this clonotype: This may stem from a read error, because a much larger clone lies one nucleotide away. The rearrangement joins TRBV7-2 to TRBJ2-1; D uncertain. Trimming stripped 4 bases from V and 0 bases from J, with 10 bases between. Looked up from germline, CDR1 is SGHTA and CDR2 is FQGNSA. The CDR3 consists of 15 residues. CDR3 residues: CASSSTRCSYNEQFF. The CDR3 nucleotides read TGTGCCAGCAGCTCAACCCGTTGCTCCTACAATGAGCAGTTCTTC.

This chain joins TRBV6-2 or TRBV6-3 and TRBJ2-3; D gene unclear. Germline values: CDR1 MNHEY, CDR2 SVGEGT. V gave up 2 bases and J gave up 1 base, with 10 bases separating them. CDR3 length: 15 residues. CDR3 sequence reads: CASSYGYGGTDTQYF. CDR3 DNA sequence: TGTGCCAGCAGTTACGGGTATGGTGGCACAGATACGCAGTATTTT.

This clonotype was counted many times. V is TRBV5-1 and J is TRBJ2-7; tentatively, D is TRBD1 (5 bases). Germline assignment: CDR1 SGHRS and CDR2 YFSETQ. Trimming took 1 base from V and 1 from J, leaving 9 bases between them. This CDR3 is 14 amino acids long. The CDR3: CASSLSRVSYEQYF. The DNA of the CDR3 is TGCGCCAGCAGCTTGAGCAGGGTTTCCTACGAGCAGTACTTC.

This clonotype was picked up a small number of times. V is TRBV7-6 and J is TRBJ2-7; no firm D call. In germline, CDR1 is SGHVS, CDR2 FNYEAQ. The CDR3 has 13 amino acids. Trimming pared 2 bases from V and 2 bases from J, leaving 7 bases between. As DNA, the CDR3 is TGTGCCAGCAGCTTATCCCTGGCCTACGAGCAGTACTTC. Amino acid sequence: CASSLSLAYEQYF.

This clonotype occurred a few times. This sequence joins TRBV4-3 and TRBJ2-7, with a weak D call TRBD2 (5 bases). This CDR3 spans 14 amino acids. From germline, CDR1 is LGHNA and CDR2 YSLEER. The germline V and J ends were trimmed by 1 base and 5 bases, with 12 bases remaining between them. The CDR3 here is CASSQVEGVHEQYF. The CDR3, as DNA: TGCGCCAGCAGCCAAGTAGAGGGTGTCCACGAGCAGTACTTC.

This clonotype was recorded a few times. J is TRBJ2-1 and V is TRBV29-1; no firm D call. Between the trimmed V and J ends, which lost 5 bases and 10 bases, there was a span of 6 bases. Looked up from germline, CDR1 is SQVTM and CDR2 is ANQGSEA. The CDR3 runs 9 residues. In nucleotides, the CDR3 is TGCAGCGTTAACAGAGAGCAGTTCTTC. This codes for CSVNREQFF.

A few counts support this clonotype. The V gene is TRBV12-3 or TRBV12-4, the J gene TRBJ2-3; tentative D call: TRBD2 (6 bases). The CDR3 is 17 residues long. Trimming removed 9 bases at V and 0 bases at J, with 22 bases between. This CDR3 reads CASTEGRVGFSTDTQYF. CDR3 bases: TGTGCCAGTACGGAGGGACGAGTTGGGTTTAGCACAGATACGCAGTATTTT.

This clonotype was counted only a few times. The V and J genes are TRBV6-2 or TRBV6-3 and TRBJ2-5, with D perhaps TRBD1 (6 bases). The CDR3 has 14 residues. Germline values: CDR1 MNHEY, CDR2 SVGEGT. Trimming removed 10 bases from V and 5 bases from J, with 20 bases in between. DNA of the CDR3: TGTGCCACCCACCGGGACACATCACCGGAGACCCAGTACTTC. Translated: CATHRDTSPETQYF.

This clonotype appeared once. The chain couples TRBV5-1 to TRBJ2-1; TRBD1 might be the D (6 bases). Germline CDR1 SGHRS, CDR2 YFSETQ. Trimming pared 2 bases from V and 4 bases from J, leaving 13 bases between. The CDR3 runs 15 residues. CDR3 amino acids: CASSLQGEGYNEQFF. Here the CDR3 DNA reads TGCGCCAGCAGCTTACAGGGCGAGGGATACAATGAGCAGTTCTTC.

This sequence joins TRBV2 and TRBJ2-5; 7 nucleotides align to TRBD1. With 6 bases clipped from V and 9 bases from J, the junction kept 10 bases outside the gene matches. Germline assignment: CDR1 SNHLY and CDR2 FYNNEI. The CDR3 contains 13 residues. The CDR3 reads CASSPETGSAQYF. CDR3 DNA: TGTGCCAGCAGCCCGGAGACAGGGTCCGCCCAGTACTTC.

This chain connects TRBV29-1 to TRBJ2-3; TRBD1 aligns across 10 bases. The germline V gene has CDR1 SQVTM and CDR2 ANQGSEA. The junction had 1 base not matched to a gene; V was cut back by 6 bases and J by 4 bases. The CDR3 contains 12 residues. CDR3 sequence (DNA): TGCAGCGTCGGGACAGGGGCAGATACGCAGTATTTT. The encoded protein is CSVGTGADTQYF.

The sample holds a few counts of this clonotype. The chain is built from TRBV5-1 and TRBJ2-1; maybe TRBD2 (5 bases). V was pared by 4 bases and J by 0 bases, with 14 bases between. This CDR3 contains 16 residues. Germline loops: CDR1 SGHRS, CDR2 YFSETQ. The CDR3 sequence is CASSQTLGSSYNEQFF. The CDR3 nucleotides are TGCGCCAGCAGCCAAACGCTTGGGAGCTCCTACAATGAGCAGTTCTTC.

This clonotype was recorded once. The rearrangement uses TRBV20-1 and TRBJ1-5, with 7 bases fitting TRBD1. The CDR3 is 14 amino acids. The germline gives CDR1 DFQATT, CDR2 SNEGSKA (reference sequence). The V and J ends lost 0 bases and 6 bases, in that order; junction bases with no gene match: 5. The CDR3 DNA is TGCAGTGCTAGAGACGACAGGGAACGTCAGCCCCAGCATTTT. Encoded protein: CSARDDRERQPQHF.

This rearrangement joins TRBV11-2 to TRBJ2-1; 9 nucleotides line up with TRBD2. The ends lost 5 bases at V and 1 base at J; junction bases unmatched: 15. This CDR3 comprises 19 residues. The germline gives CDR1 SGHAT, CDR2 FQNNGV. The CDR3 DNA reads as TGTGCCAGCAGCGCGACCGGGACTAGCTGGGGGATATCCTACAATGAGCAGTTCTTC. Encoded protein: CASSATGTSWGISYNEQFF.

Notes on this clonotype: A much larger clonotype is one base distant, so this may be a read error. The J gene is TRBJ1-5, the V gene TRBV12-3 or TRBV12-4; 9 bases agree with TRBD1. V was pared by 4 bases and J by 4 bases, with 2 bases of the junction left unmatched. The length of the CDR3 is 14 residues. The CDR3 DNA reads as TGTGCCAGCAGTTCCGGGACAGGGAATCAGCCCCAGCATTTT. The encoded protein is CASSSGTGNQPQHF.

The CDR3 sequence: CASSSGTFGTDTQYF. The CDR3 nucleotides read TGTGCCAGCAGCTCCGGGACTTTTGGTACAGATACGCAGTATTTT. The chain is built from TRBV12-3 or TRBV12-4 and TRBJ2-3; TRBD2 is a possible D gene (6 bases). V lost 6 bases, J lost 3 bases, and 16 bases lay in between. The CDR3 extends over 15 amino acids.

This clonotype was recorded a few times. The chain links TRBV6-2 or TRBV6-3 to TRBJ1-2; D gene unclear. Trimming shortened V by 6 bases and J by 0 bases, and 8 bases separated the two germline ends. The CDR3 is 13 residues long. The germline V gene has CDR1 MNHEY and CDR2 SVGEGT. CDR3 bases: TGTGCCAGCAGCCGGTCTACTAACTATGGCTACACCTTC. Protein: CASSRSTNYGYTF.

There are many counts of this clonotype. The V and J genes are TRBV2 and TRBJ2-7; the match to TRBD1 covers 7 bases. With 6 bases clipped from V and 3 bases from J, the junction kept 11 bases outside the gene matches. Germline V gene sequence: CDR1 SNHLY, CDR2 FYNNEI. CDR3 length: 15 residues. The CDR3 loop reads CASSLGQAGIYEQYF. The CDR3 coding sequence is TGTGCCAGCAGCCTAGGACAGGCCGGAATCTACGAGCAGTACTTC.

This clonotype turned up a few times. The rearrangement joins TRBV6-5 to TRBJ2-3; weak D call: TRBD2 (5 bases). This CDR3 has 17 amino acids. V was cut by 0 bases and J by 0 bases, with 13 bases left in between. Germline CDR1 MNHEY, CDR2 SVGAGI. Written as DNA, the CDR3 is TGTGCCAGCAGTTACTCGAACGGCGGGCCCAGCACAGATACGCAGTATTTT. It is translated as CASSYSNGGPSTDTQYF.

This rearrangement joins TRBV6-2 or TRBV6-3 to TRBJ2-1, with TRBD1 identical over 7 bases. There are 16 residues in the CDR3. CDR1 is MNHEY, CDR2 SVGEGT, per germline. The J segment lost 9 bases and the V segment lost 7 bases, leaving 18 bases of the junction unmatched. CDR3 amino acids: CASNNPGTERWSEQFF. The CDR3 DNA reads TGTGCCAGCAACAACCCCGGGACAGAACGGTGGAGTGAGCAGTTCTTC.

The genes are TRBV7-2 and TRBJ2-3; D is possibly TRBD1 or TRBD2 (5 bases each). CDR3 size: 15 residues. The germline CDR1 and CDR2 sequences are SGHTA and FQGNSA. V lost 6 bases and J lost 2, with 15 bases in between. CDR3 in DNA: TGTGCCAGCAGGGGGGACCGTCTTTCCACAGATACGCAGTATTTT. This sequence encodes CASRGDRLSTDTQYF.

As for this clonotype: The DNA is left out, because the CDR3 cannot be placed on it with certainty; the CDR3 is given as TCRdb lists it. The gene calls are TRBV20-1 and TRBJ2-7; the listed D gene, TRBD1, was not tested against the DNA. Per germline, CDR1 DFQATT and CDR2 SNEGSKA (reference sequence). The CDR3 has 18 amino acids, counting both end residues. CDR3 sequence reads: CSVWGGRRAVLRAGHQEF.

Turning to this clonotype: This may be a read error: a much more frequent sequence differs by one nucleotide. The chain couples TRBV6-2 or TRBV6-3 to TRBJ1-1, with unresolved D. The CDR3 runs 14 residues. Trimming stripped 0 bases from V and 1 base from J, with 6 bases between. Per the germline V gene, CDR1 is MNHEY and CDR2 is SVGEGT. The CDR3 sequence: CASSYSGRNTEAFF. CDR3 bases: TGTGCCAGCAGTTACTCCGGCCGGAACACTGAAGCTTTCTTT.

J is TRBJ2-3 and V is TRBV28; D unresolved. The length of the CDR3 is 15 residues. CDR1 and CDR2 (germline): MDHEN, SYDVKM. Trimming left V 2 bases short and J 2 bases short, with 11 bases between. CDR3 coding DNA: TGTGCCAGCAGTTTAGTTCCTAGGAACACAGATACGCAGTATTTT. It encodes CASSLVPRNTDTQYF.

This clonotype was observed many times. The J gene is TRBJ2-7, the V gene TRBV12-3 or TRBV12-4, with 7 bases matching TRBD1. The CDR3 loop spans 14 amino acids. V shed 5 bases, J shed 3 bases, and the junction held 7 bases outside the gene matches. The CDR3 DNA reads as TGTGCCAGCAGTGTGGCGGCAGGGGGCTACGAGCAGTACTTC. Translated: CASSVAAGGYEQYF.

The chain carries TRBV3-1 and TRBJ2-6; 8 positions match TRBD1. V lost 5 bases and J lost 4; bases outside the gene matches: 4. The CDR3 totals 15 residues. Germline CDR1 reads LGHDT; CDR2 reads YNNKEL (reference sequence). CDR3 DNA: TGTGCCAGCAGCTTCGGACAGGGAGGGGCCAACGTCCTGACTTTC. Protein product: CASSFGQGGANVLTF.